These 7 T cell receptor beta chains came from one sample sequenced in a study of response to subunit inactivated influenza vaccine. Via MiXCR, TCRdb re-called the RT-PCR reads, giving one row per CDR3 protein. The sample carries about 540,000 distinct CDR3 sequences, under 25% recorded once. These data also formed part of another study, on T cells expressing NK-cell markers. Per that paper: For TCR beta, cDNA was produced by 5'RACE template switching with UMIs.

The sequencing used CD4+ T cells sorted from PBMCs, collected 11 to 12 days after vaccination. These receptors all stem from a man aged 50 to 59 who received an inactivated influenza vaccine.

This clonotype was observed once. The rearrangement uses TRBV11-2 and TRBJ1-1; 7 bases map to TRBD1. With 1 base clipped from V and 2 bases from J, the junction kept 16 bases outside the gene matches. This CDR3 region has 19 residues. Germline-derived CDR1 and CDR2 are SGHAT and FQNNGV. CDR3 region: CASSLVGYRTGNINTEAFF. For the CDR3, the DNA is TGTGCCAGCAGCTTAGTTGGTTACCGGACAGGCAACATAAACACTGAAGCTTTCTTT.

This clonotype was seen only a few times. J is TRBJ2-1 and V is TRBV9; 13 positions match TRBD2. CDR1 is SGDLS and CDR2 is YYNGEE in the germline V gene. V dropped 4 bases and J dropped 7; count of bases not matched to a gene: 8. There are 16 residues in the CDR3. The CDR3 protein is CASSPTGTSGANEQFF. DNA for the CDR3: TGTGCCAGCAGCCCAACCGGGACTAGCGGGGCTAATGAGCAGTTCTTC.

The V call is TRBV28, the J call TRBJ2-1; a weak D match, TRBD2 (6 bases). The germline V and J ends were trimmed by 1 base and 0 bases, with 10 bases remaining between them. CDR3 length: 16 residues. The germline V gene encodes CDR1 MDHEN and CDR2 SYDVKM. The DNA for the CDR3 is TGTGCCAGCAGTTTATTTTGGCGGGGCTCCTACAATGAGCAGTTCTTC. Translating gives CASSLFWRGSYNEQFF.

The chain couples TRBV7-3 to TRBJ2-1; TRBD2 matches at 9 bases. Germline CDR1 and CDR2: SGHTA and FQGTGA. The ends lost 2 bases at V and 7 bases at J; junction bases unmatched: 18. CDR3 length: 19 residues. CDR3 loop: CASSLLNSGSGRMTNEQFF. CDR3 DNA: TGTGCCAGCAGCTTACTCAACTCGGGTAGCGGGAGAATGACAAATGAGCAGTTCTTC.

This clonotype was detected a few times. The rearrangement uses TRBV5-5 and TRBJ2-6; D is possibly TRBD1 (5 bases). Germline CDR1 reads SGHKS; CDR2 reads YYEKEE (reference sequence). The V and J ends lost 0 bases and 1 base respectively, with 11 bases between them. The CDR3 extends over 17 amino acids. The CDR3 loop is CASSLARVSSGANVLTF. The CDR3 DNA sequence: TGTGCCAGCAGCTTGGCCAGGGTTAGTTCTGGGGCCAACGTCCTGACTTTC.

The chain combines TRBV20-1 with TRBJ2-7; 8 nucleotides agree with TRBD2. The J segment lost 1 base and the V segment lost 5 bases, leaving 7 bases of the junction unmatched. Germline CDR1 DFQATT, CDR2 SNEGSKA (reference sequence). This CDR3 has 14 amino acids. CDR3 nucleotides: TGCAGTGCTCTCGGGTTAGCGGGATCCTACGAGCAGTACTTC. Translation: CSALGLAGSYEQYF.

The chain has TRBV6-1 and TRBJ1-6, with TRBD1 matching 9 bases. Germline values: CDR1 MNHNS, CDR2 SASEGT. Trimming cost V 7 bases and J 7 bases; bases outside gene matches: 2. This CDR3 comprises 13 residues. The CDR3 here is CASIGTGNSPLHF. The CDR3, as DNA: TGTGCCAGCATCGGGACAGGGAATTCACCCCTCCACTTT.